The 32 T cell receptor beta chains below were found in one sample sequenced in a study of cytomegalovirus exposure and HLA in healthy donors. Primers included in the PCR were 60 Vbeta and 13 Jbeta primers. Sequenced by immunoSEQ multiplex PCR; TCRdb stores in-frame clones only, minus some. The sample yields over 95,000 clones, roughly three quarters seen once. The source material was PBMCs. Receptor source: a woman aged 40 to 50 in good health and CMV-seropositive.

This clone was found once. The J gene is TRBJ2-5, the V gene TRBV6-1; TRBD2 matches 7 bases. V lost 1 base, J lost 4 bases, and 6 bases stayed unmatched. The CDR3 is made up of 15 amino acids. Looked up from germline, CDR1 is MNHNS and CDR2 is SASEGT. In DNA form, the CDR3 reads TGTGCCAGCAGTGAAGGGGCGGGGAGGGGAGAGACCCAGTACTTC. Protein sequence: CASSEGAGRGETQYF.

This chain links TRBV11-2 with TRBJ2-3; 9 positions agree with TRBD2. Trimming at V came to 4 bases and at J to 4 bases, leaving 9 bases not matched to a gene. Germline V gene lookup returns CDR1 SGHAT and CDR2 FQNNGV. The length of the CDR3 is 16 residues. CDR3 in amino acids: CASSSGLARSSDTQYF. The CDR3 DNA reads TGTGCCAGCAGCTCCGGACTAGCGCGTTCTTCAGATACGCAGTATTTT.

This clone was counted a single time. The chain has TRBV6-1 and TRBJ2-5, with D perhaps matching TRBD2 (6 bases). Per the germline V gene, CDR1 is MNHNS and CDR2 is SASEGT. Between the trimmed V and J ends, which lost 6 bases and 4 bases, there was a span of 15 bases. There are 14 residues in the CDR3. For the CDR3, the DNA is TGTGCCAGCAGCTGGGACTTGACAAGAGAGACCCAGTACTTC. Amino acids: CASSWDLTRETQYF.

The chain recombines TRBV6-1 with TRBJ2-3, with 7 bases fitting TRBD1. The CDR3 totals 13 residues. CDR1 is MNHNS and CDR2 is SASEGT in the germline V gene. J lost 6 bases, V lost 3 bases, and 3 bases had no gene match. For the CDR3, the DNA is TGTGCCAGCAGTGACCAACAGGGGGATACGCAGTATTTT. Encoded protein: CASSDQQGDTQYF.

The V and J genes are TRBV10-3 and TRBJ1-2; 7 bases align to TRBD1. V lost 0 bases to trimming and J lost 4 bases; unmatched junction nucleotides: 8. CDR1 is ENHRY, CDR2 SYGVKD, per germline. There are 16 residues in the CDR3. The CDR3 DNA sequence: TGTGCCATCAGTGAGTCGACCGGCAGGGGGGTCTATGGCTACACCTTC. Translating gives CAISESTGRGVYGYTF.

J is TRBJ2-7 and V is TRBV6-5; D is unresolved. The germline V gene has CDR1 MNHEY and CDR2 SVGAGI. V was pared by 2 bases and J by 0 bases, with 8 bases between. The CDR3 extends over 14 amino acids. The CDR3 reads CASSYMRGSYEQYF. The CDR3 nucleotides are TGTGCCAGCAGTTACATGAGAGGCTCCTACGAGCAGTACTTC.

The CDR3 loop reads CASSSAYEQYF. CDR3 coding DNA: TGCGCCAGCAGTTCGGCCTACGAGCAGTACTTC. V is TRBV5-1 and J is TRBJ2-7; D call uncertain. With 5 bases removed from V and 2 bases from J, the gap between germline ends came to 5 bases. The germline V gene has CDR1 SGHRS and CDR2 YFSETQ. This CDR3 comprises 11 residues.

V gene TRBV18 combines with J gene TRBJ1-1, with a possible D match to TRBD1 (5 bases). CDR3 length: 13 amino acids. The germline V gene encodes CDR1 KGHSH and CDR2 LQKENI. The V end was cut by 0 bases, the J end by 6 bases, with 8 bases between. CDR3 loop: CASSPPQGPEAFF. CDR3 DNA sequence: TGTGCCAGCTCACCACCTCAGGGCCCTGAAGCTTTCTTT.

The chain joins TRBV2 to TRBJ2-3; TRBD2 is a possible D gene (6 bases). Germline loops: CDR1 SNHLY, CDR2 FYNNEI. V was clipped by 5 bases and J by 5 bases, with 17 bases between them. The CDR3 sequence is 15 residues long. The CDR3 sequence: CASSSPGAKGDTQYF. CDR3 bases: TGTGCCAGCAGTTCCCCGGGAGCAAAGGGAGATACGCAGTATTTT.

The chain couples TRBV28 to TRBJ1-1; tentative D call: TRBD1 (5 bases). The V end was cut by 7 bases, the J end by 3 bases, with 9 bases between. Looked up from germline, CDR1 is MDHEN and CDR2 is SYDVKM. This CDR3 contains 12 residues. CDR3 DNA: TGTGCCAGCACCCAGGGCTACACTGAAGCTTTCTTT. Its protein product is CASTQGYTEAFF.

The genes are TRBV10-3 and TRBJ2-7; 8 bases match TRBD1. Per germline, CDR1 ENHRY and CDR2 SYGVKD. V gave up 6 bases and J gave up 4 bases; unmatched junction bases: 8. The CDR3 length is 14 residues. The CDR3 loop reads CAISGQGLTYEQYF. Written as DNA, the CDR3 is TGTGCCATCAGCGGACAGGGCCTTACTTACGAGCAGTACTTC.

The V call is TRBV19, the J call TRBJ1-2, with D unresolved. The CDR3 contains 12 residues. CDR1 LNHDA and CDR2 SQIVND come from the germline V gene (reference sequence). V was pared by 6 bases and J by 5 bases, with 10 bases between. The CDR3 region is CASSNTAYGYTF. The DNA for the CDR3 is TGTGCCAGTAGCAATACAGCTTATGGCTACACCTTC. The full variable domain, completed using reference TRBV19 and TRBJ1-2, is DGGITQSPKYLFRKEGQNVTLSCEQNLNHDAMYWYRQDPGQGLRLIYYSQIVNDFQKGDIAEGYSVSREKKESFPLTVTSAQKNPTAFYLCASSNTAYGYTFGSGTRLTVV.

As for this clone: Other DNA sequences in the same sample also yield this CDR3. The chain has TRBV4-2 and TRBJ2-5; TRBD2 matches at 10 bases. The trim removed 1 base at V and 3 bases at J, leaving 2 bases unmatched. This CDR3 spans 15 amino acids. CDR1 is LGHNA and CDR2 is YNFKEQ in the germline V gene. The CDR3 DNA is TGTGCCAGCAGCCAAGGGACTAGCGGAAAAGAGACCCAGTACTTC. Encoded protein: CASSQGTSGKETQYF.

The chain combines TRBV12-5 with TRBJ2-7; 7 bases match TRBD2. This CDR3 contains 12 residues. J gave up 13 bases and V 6 bases, and 12 bases lay outside the gene matches. Germline CDR1 and CDR2: LGHNT and FRNRAP. The CDR3 DNA follows: TGTGCTAGTGGCCAGAGGGCGGGGGTGATCTACTTC. As protein: CASGQRAGVIYF.

This chain links TRBV2 with TRBJ1-5; D call uncertain. The germline V and J ends were trimmed by 3 bases and 7 bases, with 10 bases remaining between them. Germline CDR1 is SNHLY and CDR2 is FYNNEI. This CDR3 is built from 13 residues. The CDR3 here is CASSEARIQPQHF. CDR3 nucleotide sequence: TGTGCCAGCAGTGAGGCGAGGATCCAGCCCCAGCATTTT.

This rearrangement joins TRBV14 to TRBJ2-6, with D unresolved. Deletions cut 4 bases from V and 4 bases from J, with 5 bases between. Germline CDR1 and CDR2: SGHDN and FVKESK. The CDR3 sequence is 13 residues long. In DNA, the CDR3 is TGTGCCAGCAGCCTTCTCGGGGCCAACGTCCTGACTTTC. Translating gives CASSLLGANVLTF.

This chain uses TRBV4-1 with TRBJ1-3; D gene uncertain. CDR1 is MGHRA and CDR2 is YSYEKL in the germline V gene. With 1 base removed from V and 0 bases from J, the gap between germline ends came to 7 bases. This CDR3 is 15 amino acids long. CDR3 sequence (DNA): TGCGCCAGCAGCCAAGTTACAGCCTCTGGAAACACCATATATTTT. It codes for CASSQVTASGNTIYF.

The chain has TRBV11-1 and TRBJ1-2, with 8 bases lining up with TRBD1. CDR1 SGHAT and CDR2 FQDESV come from the germline V gene (reference sequence). After removal of 4 bases from V and 4 bases from J, the junction contained 8 bases not matched to a gene. The CDR3 length is 15 residues. The CDR3 spells CASSYQSGTGYGYTF. CDR3 DNA sequence: TGTGCCAGCAGCTATCAATCCGGGACAGGCTATGGCTACACCTTC.

The chain links TRBV6-5 to TRBJ1-4; 9 nucleotides agree with TRBD1. This CDR3 comprises 14 residues. V gave up 8 bases and J gave up 7 bases; unmatched junction bases: 8. Per germline, CDR1 MNHEY and CDR2 SVGAGI. The CDR3 DNA reads TGTGCCAGCCTAGGACAGGGGTGGGGTGAAAAACTGTTTTTT. This encodes CASLGQGWGEKLFF.

The V and J genes are TRBV27 and TRBJ1-5; TRBD1 is a possible D gene (5 bases). The CDR3 is 16 residues long. Germline V gene sequence: CDR1 MNHEY, CDR2 SMNVEV (reference sequence). V lost 5 bases to trimming and J lost 2 bases, with 16 bases between them. The CDR3 loop is CASSPRRAGGNQPQHF. The CDR3 DNA reads TGTGCCAGCAGTCCAAGGCGCGCGGGGGGCAATCAGCCCCAGCATTTT.

The chain is built from TRBV5-1 and TRBJ2-7, with 8 bases lining up with TRBD2. With V trimmed by 5 bases and J by 7 bases, 8 bases remained unmatched. Per germline, CDR1 SGHRS and CDR2 YFSETQ. There are 13 residues in the CDR3. CDR3 sequence reads: CASSPGTSEEQYF. The CDR3 nucleotides are TGCGCCAGCAGTCCCGGGACTAGTGAAGAGCAGTACTTC. Looking up the rest from reference TRBV5-1 and TRBJ2-7 gives the full variable domain: KAGVTQTPRYLIKTRGQQVTLSCSPISGHRSVSWYQQTPGQGLQFLFEYFSETQRNKGNFPGRFSGRQFSNSRSEMNVSTLELGDSALYLCASSPGTSEEQYFGPGTRLTVT.

The chain joins TRBV30 to TRBJ2-1; TRBD2 matches at 12 bases. Per the germline V gene, CDR1 is GTSNPN and CDR2 is SVGIG (reference sequence). The V segment lost 0 bases and the J segment 0 bases; nucleotides outside the gene matches: 12. The CDR3 length is 20 residues. The CDR3 region is CAWSVELRLAGGPSYNEQFF. The CDR3 coding sequence is TGTGCCTGGAGTGTAGAGTTGCGGCTAGCGGGGGGGCCCTCCTACAATGAGCAGTTCTTC.

J is TRBJ1-5 and V is TRBV10-2, with D unresolved. V shed 5 bases and J shed 0 bases, with 8 bases lying between them. The CDR3 runs 14 residues. Germline values: CDR1 WSHSY, CDR2 SAAADI. CDR3 DNA sequence: TGCGCCAGCAGTCAACACCTTAGCAATCAGCCCCAGCATTTT. It yields the protein CASSQHLSNQPQHF.

This chain connects TRBV18 to TRBJ1-1; perhaps TRBD1 as D (5 bases). This CDR3 is built from 12 residues. Per the germline V gene, CDR1 is KGHSH and CDR2 is LQKENI. Trimming left V 6 bases short and J 8 bases short, with 13 bases between. The CDR3 region has the DNA TGTGCCAGCTCCCGCTGGGGCAGGGAAGCTTTCTTT. It codes for CASSRWGREAFF. Combining the CDR3 with reference TRBV18 and TRBJ1-1 gives the whole variable domain NAGVMQNPRHLVRRRGQEARLRCSPMKGHSHVYWYRQLPEEGLKFMVYLQKENIIDESGMPKERFSAEFPKEGPSILRIQQVVRGDSAAYFCASSRWGREAFFGQGTRLTVV.

The chain links TRBV2 to TRBJ1-3; 7 bases map to TRBD1. Germline values: CDR1 SNHLY, CDR2 FYNNEI. CDR3 length: 16 amino acids. The V segment lost 4 bases and the J segment 2 bases; nucleotides outside the gene matches: 8. The CDR3 DNA follows: TGTGCCAGCAGTGTATTAGGGGGCCTTGCTGGAAACACCATATATTTT. Its translation: CASSVLGGLAGNTIYF.

V gene TRBV10-2 combines with J gene TRBJ2-5, with TRBD2 matching 10 bases. The CDR3 sequence is 15 residues long. V dropped 2 bases and J dropped 5; count of bases not matched to a gene: 5. Germline CDR1 reads WSHSY; CDR2 reads SAAADI. CDR3 sequence (DNA): TGCGCCAGCAGTGAGCAGCGGGGGGGTGTCGAGACCCAGTACTTC. It specifies CASSEQRGGVETQYF.

This sequence joins TRBV6-5 and TRBJ2-3, with 7 bases lining up with TRBD2. The V gene's germline CDR1 is MNHEY and CDR2 SVGAGI. The length of the CDR3 is 15 residues. J lost 1 base, V lost 6 bases, and 7 bases had no gene match. DNA for the CDR3: TGTGCCAGCAGGACACCGGGACTACGCACAGATACGCAGTATTTT. Protein sequence: CASRTPGLRTDTQYF.

This chain connects TRBV4-2 to TRBJ2-7, with 9 bases aligning to TRBD1. V lost 1 base and J lost 3; bases outside the gene matches: 1. The CDR3 is made up of 14 amino acids. CDR1 and CDR2 (germline): LGHNA, YNFKEQ. CDR3 in amino acids: CASSQGQGDYEQYF. The CDR3 DNA is TGTGCCAGCAGCCAAGGACAGGGGGACTACGAGCAGTACTTC.

This clone was observed a few times. The CDR3 here is CASSSEVATNEKLFF. In DNA, the CDR3 is TGTGCCAGCAGCTCTGAGGTGGCAACTAATGAAAAACTGTTTTTT. The chain carries TRBV5-4 and TRBJ1-4, with D unresolved. The ends were cut back, 3 bases at V and 0 bases at J, with 9 bases in the middle. CDR3 size: 15 residues. Germline CDR1 and CDR2: SGHNT and YYREEE (reference sequence).

The chain carries TRBV7-2 and TRBJ2-7; 7 bases agree with TRBD2. V gave up 3 bases and J gave up 3 bases; unmatched junction bases: 5. The length of the CDR3 is 14 residues. Germline CDR1 and CDR2: SGHTA and FQGNSA. The CDR3 coding sequence is TGTGCCAGCAGCTTTGACAGCGGGGACTACGAGCAGTACTTC. Translation gives CASSFDSGDYEQYF.

This sequence joins TRBV30 and TRBJ2-1, with 10 positions matching TRBD2. Trimming cost V 0 bases and J 15 bases; bases outside gene matches: 20. CDR3 length equals 17 residues. Germline-derived CDR1 and CDR2 are GTSNPN and SVGIG (reference sequence). The CDR3 here is CAWSVGRASGGRDGRFF. DNA for the CDR3: TGTGCCTGGAGTGTGGGACGGGCTAGCGGGGGTAGGGATGGGAGGTTCTTC.

The chain links TRBV18 to TRBJ2-7, with D tentatively TRBD1 (6 bases). Germline values: CDR1 KGHSH, CDR2 LQKENI. The germline V and J ends were trimmed by 6 bases and 2 bases, with 17 bases remaining between them. This CDR3 has 15 residues. The chain's CDR3 is CASSLGQGGTYEQYF. The CDR3 region has the DNA TGTGCCAGCTCCCTTGGACAAGGGGGTACCTACGAGCAGTACTTC.